These 25 T cell receptor beta chains came from one sample sequenced in a study of shared clonotypes between healthy human individuals. The table came from immunoSEQ multiplex PCR; TCRdb's copy has only in-frame clones and leaves some out. The sample contains roughly 1 million clones, around 82% of which appear only once. Sequenced: memory CD4+ T cells from PBMCs. Subset specified: CD45RA-negative fraction. These receptors came from a man between 18 and 29 years old in good health. Some clones in this sample may be carry-over from other donors' samples.

This rearrangement joins TRBV28 to TRBJ1-1, with TRBD1 matching 7 bases. Germline CDR1 and CDR2: MDHEN and SYDVKM. The junction had 10 bases not matched to a gene; V was cut back by 3 bases and J by 3 bases. The CDR3 has 16 residues. CDR3 nucleotides: TGTGCCAGCAGTTTTTATAAGACAGGGAGGGACACTGAAGCTTTCTTT. Translation gives CASSFYKTGRDTEAFF.

The rearrangement joins TRBV2 to TRBJ1-1; tentatively, D is TRBD1 (5 bases). Trimming removed 6 bases at V and 1 base at J, with 9 bases between. The CDR3 totals 13 residues. Germline CDR1 reads SNHLY; CDR2 reads FYNNEI. CDR3 sequence reads: CASRQDRNTEAFF. The CDR3 DNA follows: TGTGCCAGCAGGCAAGACAGGAACACTGAAGCTTTCTTT.

The V and J genes are TRBV6-5 and TRBJ2-7, with unresolved D. CDR1 is MNHEY, CDR2 SVGAGI, per germline. The CDR3 covers 11 residues. V lost 1 base to trimming and J lost 11 bases, with 9 bases between them. For the CDR3, the DNA is TGTGCCAGCAGTTACTTTGGGTTGGAGTACTTC. Translated, it gives CASSYFGLEYF.

The chain is built from TRBV4-2 and TRBJ2-5; TRBD2 agrees at 14 bases. Unmatched junction bases numbered 13, after V lost 4 bases and J lost 3 bases. Germline V CDR1 and CDR2: LGHNA, YNFKEQ. CDR3 length: 19 residues. CDR3 coding DNA: TGTGCCAGCAGCCGCCGTACTATCGGGACTAGCGGGAGTAAAGAGACCCAGTACTTC. Amino acids: CASSRRTIGTSGSKETQYF.

The sample holds a few counts of this clone. The chain carries TRBV18 and TRBJ2-2; the D gene is possibly TRBD2 (5 bases). This CDR3 has 14 amino acids. Germline assignment: CDR1 KGHSH and CDR2 LQKENI. V gave up 5 bases and J gave up 3 bases, with 10 bases separating them. CDR3 sequence: CASSTGKDTGELFF. The CDR3 DNA reads as TGTGCCAGCTCAACCGGGAAGGACACCGGGGAGCTGTTTTTT.

The J gene is TRBJ2-7, the V gene TRBV10-3, with a weak D call TRBD1 (5 bases). Trimming cost V 3 bases and J 0 bases, with 12 bases left between them. CDR1 and CDR2 from the germline V gene are ENHRY and SYGVKD. This CDR3 spans 15 amino acids. CDR3 protein: CAISDEQAGSYEQYF. Here the CDR3 DNA reads TGTGCCATCAGTGACGAACAGGCCGGCTCCTACGAGCAGTACTTC.

The rearrangement joins TRBV6-5 to TRBJ2-7; TRBD2 aligns across 8 bases. CDR1 and CDR2 (germline): MNHEY, SVGAGI. CDR3 size: 16 residues. The V gene end was trimmed by 2 bases and the J gene end by 4 bases; junction bases not matched to a gene: 10. CDR3 residues: CASSYGAGAYLYEQYF. In nucleotides, the CDR3 is TGTGCCAGCAGTTACGGAGCGGGAGCCTATTTGTACGAGCAGTACTTC.

V is TRBV29-1 and J is TRBJ2-1, with 7 bases matching TRBD2. CDR3 length equals 13 residues. Germline values: CDR1 SQVTM, CDR2 ANQGSEA. The J segment lost 7 bases and the V segment lost 8 bases, leaving 11 bases of the junction unmatched. The CDR3 DNA reads as TGCAGCTCTTCAGCGGGGCTGGTTAATGAGCAGTTCTTC. Translated, it gives CSSSAGLVNEQFF.

A note on this clone: It may be a read error: a sequence one base away is much more abundant. The V and J genes are TRBV28 and TRBJ2-5; D gene ambiguous. This CDR3 is built from 12 residues. V lost 6 bases to trimming and J lost 2 bases, with 7 bases between them. Looked up from germline, CDR1 is MDHEN and CDR2 is SYDVKM. The CDR3 nucleotides read TGTGCCAGCAGCGACCCTCAAGAGACCCAGTACTTC. It yields the protein CASSDPQETQYF.

The rearrangement joins TRBV29-1 to TRBJ1-4; weak D call: TRBD1 (5 bases). The V gene lost 6 bases and the J gene lost 4 bases, with 18 bases spanning the gap. Germline CDR1 and CDR2: SQVTM and ANQGSEA. The CDR3 is made up of 15 amino acids. DNA for the CDR3: TGCAGCGTCCCCGCCGGGACGGGATATAATGAAAAACTGTTTTTT. Its translation: CSVPAGTGYNEKLFF.

The chain has TRBV28 and TRBJ2-7, with a tentative D call TRBD2 (6 bases). Trimming removed 8 bases at V and 0 bases at J, with 8 bases between. The CDR3 is 12 residues long. Germline V lookup: CDR1 MDHEN, CDR2 SYDVKM. CDR3 DNA: TGTGCCAGCGGCGGGAACTCCTACGAGCAGTACTTC. Protein sequence: CASGGNSYEQYF.

This clone is a singleton in its sample. The chain recombines TRBV28 with TRBJ1-2; D not certain. V lost 5 bases to trimming and J lost 4 bases, with 8 bases between them. Looked up from germline, CDR1 is MDHEN and CDR2 is SYDVKM. The CDR3 contains 12 residues. This CDR3 is CASSPRTYGYTF. CDR3 DNA: TGTGCCAGCAGTCCCCGGACCTATGGCTACACCTTC.

J is TRBJ2-4 and V is TRBV29-1; the match to TRBD1 covers 8 bases. This CDR3 has 16 amino acids. The V and J ends lost 2 bases and 0 bases, in that order; junction bases with no gene match: 6. Germline CDR1 reads SQVTM; CDR2 reads ANQGSEA. CDR3 amino acids: CSVETGGRAAKNIQYF. DNA of the CDR3: TGCAGCGTTGAAACAGGGGGTAGGGCAGCCAAAAACATTCAGTACTTC.

The chain recombines TRBV18 with TRBJ2-1; D remains unclear. Trimming stripped 5 bases from V and 0 bases from J, with 11 bases between. Germline-derived CDR1 and CDR2 are KGHSH and LQKENI. This CDR3 region has 15 residues. CDR3 residues: CASSVRPGSYNEQFF. In nucleotides, the CDR3 is TGTGCCAGCTCAGTCCGGCCTGGCTCCTACAATGAGCAGTTCTTC.

The rearrangement links TRBV27 to TRBJ1-3; no reliable D call. Germline V gives CDR1 MNHEY, CDR2 SMNVEV (reference sequence). CDR3 length: 14 residues. V was clipped by 5 bases and J by 0 bases, with 8 bases between them. CDR3 protein: CASSPSFSGNTIYF. As DNA, the CDR3 is TGTGCCAGCAGTCCCTCTTTCTCTGGAAACACCATATATTTT.

This clone was found a few times. V usage is TRBV30 and J usage is TRBJ1-2; 8 nucleotides agree with TRBD1. CDR3 length: 13 residues. Per the germline V gene, CDR1 is GTSNPN and CDR2 is SVGIG (reference sequence). V trimming: 3 bases; J trimming: 7 bases; junction bases outside the gene matches: 7. CDR3 residues: CAWRWQGAPGYTF. The CDR3 DNA reads TGTGCCTGGAGGTGGCAGGGGGCTCCTGGCTACACCTTC.

Note on this clone: Germline and junction disagree at one end, which may indicate a read error. The rearrangement uses TRBV4-2 and TRBJ2-3; maybe TRBD2 (5 bases). The CDR3 totals 15 residues. The germline gives CDR1 LGHNA, CDR2 YNFKEQ. The DNA of the CDR3 is TGTGCCGGCAGCCAAGATGGGAGTTCGGTAGATACGCAGTATTTT. It is translated as CAGSQDGSSVDTQYF.

The V gene is TRBV2, the J gene TRBJ2-2; D call uncertain. V dropped 3 bases and J dropped 7 bases, with 9 bases sitting between them. Germline loops: CDR1 SNHLY, CDR2 FYNNEI. CDR3 size: 13 residues. CDR3 sequence: CASSEAVDGELFF. CDR3 bases: TGTGCCAGCAGTGAGGCTGTCGACGGGGAGCTGTTTTTT.

The V call is TRBV5-1, the J call TRBJ2-7; TRBD2 agrees at 8 bases. Per the germline V gene, CDR1 is SGHRS and CDR2 is YFSETQ. Unmatched junction bases numbered 6, after V lost 0 bases and J lost 1 base. This CDR3 comprises 16 residues. Here the CDR3 DNA reads TGCGCCAGCAGCTTGGTGAGGGCGGGAGGTTCCTACGAGCAGTACTTC. This encodes CASSLVRAGGSYEQYF.

V usage is TRBV5-1 and J usage is TRBJ2-5, with 8 bases aligning to TRBD2. The J segment lost 1 base and the V segment lost 4 bases, leaving 9 bases of the junction unmatched. The CDR3 sequence is 16 residues long. The germline V gene encodes CDR1 SGHRS and CDR2 YFSETQ. The CDR3 nucleotides read TGCGCCAGCAGCACCCGGCCTAGCGGGCCCCAAGAGACCCAGTACTTC. Translated: CASSTRPSGPQETQYF.

This chain joins TRBV5-4 and TRBJ2-1; the match to TRBD2 covers 7 bases. The CDR3 sequence is 16 residues long. V lost 4 bases, J lost 5 bases, and 12 bases stayed unmatched. CDR1 and CDR2 from the germline V gene are SGHNT and YYREEE (reference sequence). The CDR3 loop is CASSPGGGRAHNEQFF. The CDR3 region has the DNA TGTGCCAGCAGCCCGGGCGGTGGGAGGGCTCACAATGAGCAGTTCTTC.

V and J are TRBV9 and TRBJ2-1; a possible D gene is TRBD1 (6 bases). V was clipped by 3 bases and J by 6 bases, with 13 bases between them. The CDR3 is 14 amino acids. Germline CDR1 and CDR2: SGDLS and YYNGEE. The CDR3 spells CASSAQGYGNEQFF. The CDR3 coding sequence is TGTGCCAGCAGCGCACAGGGTTACGGCAATGAGCAGTTCTTC.

V is TRBV14 and J is TRBJ1-4; D gene ambiguous. CDR1 and CDR2 from the germline V gene are SGHDN and FVKESK. This CDR3 comprises 16 residues. Trimming stripped 4 bases from V and 1 base from J, with 13 bases between. In nucleotides, the CDR3 is TGTGCCAGCAGCCGCCGATGGACCGGAACTAATGAAAAACTGTTTTTT. As protein: CASSRRWTGTNEKLFF.

Remarks on this clone: This may arise from a read error, as a much more abundant clone is one base away. The rearrangement uses TRBV11-1 and TRBJ1-1, with D unresolved. V was cut by 3 bases and J by 1 base, with 6 bases left in between. CDR1 is SGHAT and CDR2 is FQDESV in the germline V gene (reference sequence). The CDR3 has 13 amino acids. For the CDR3, the DNA is TGTGCCAGCAGCTTGGATCCGAACACTGAAGCTTTCTTT. This encodes CASSLDPNTEAFF.

J is TRBJ2-7 and V is TRBV28; 7 nucleotides match TRBD1. The CDR3 is 15 amino acids. From germline, CDR1 is MDHEN and CDR2 SYDVKM. V gave up 6 bases and J gave up 7 bases; unmatched junction bases: 15. Here the CDR3 reads CASRVQGPLQFEQYF. CDR3 nucleotides: TGTGCCAGCAGGGTACAGGGGCCGCTTCAATTTGAGCAGTACTTC.